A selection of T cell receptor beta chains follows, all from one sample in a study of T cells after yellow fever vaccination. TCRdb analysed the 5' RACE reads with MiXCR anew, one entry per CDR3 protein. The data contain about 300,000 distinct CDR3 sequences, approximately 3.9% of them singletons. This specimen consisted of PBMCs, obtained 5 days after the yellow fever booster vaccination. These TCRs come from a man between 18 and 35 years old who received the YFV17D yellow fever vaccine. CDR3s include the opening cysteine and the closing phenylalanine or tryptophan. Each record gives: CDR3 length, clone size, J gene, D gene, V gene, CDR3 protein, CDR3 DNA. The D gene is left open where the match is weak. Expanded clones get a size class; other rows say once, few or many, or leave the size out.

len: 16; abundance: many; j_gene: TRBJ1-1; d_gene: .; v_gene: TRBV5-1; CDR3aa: CASAPPSGRGGAEAFF; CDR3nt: TGCGCCAGCGCACCCCCCTCAGGGAGAGGGGGAGCTGAAGCTTTCTTT
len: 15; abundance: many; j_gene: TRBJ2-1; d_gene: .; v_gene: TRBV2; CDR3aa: CASSDRGAIASLQFF; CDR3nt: TGTGCCAGCAGTGATCGGGGGGCGATCGCGAGTCTGCAGTTCTTC
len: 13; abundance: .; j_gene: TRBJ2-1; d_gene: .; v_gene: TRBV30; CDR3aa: CAWALSSYNEQFF; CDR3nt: TGTGCCTGGGCCTTGAGCTCCTACAATGAGCAGTTCTTC
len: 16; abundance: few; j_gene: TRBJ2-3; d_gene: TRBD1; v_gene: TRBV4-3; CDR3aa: CASSRPGQRPSDTQYF; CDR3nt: TGCGCCAGCAGCCGACCGGGACAGCGCCCGTCAGATACGCAGTATTTT
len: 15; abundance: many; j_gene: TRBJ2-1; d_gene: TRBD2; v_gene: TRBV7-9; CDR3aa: CASSFVTSGTNEQFF; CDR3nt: TGTGCCAGCAGCTTCGTTACTAGCGGGACAAATGAGCAGTTCTTC
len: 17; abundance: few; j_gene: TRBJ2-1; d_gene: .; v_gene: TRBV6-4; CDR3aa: CASSDSFRKSSYNEQFF; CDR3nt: TGTGCCAGCAGTGACTCGTTCCGGAAGAGCTCCTACAATGAGCAGTTCTTC
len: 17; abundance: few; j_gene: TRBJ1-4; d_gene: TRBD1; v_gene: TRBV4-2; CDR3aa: CASSPKDRGTANEKLFF; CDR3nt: TGTGCCAGCAGCCCTAAGGACAGGGGGACCGCTAATGAAAAACTGTTTTTT
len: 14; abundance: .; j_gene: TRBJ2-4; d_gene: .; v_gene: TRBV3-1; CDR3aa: CASSQAGSKNIQYF; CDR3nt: TGTGCCAGCAGCCAAGCCGGGTCCAAAAACATTCAGTACTTC
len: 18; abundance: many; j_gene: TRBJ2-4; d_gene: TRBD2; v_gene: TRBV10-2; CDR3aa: CASSDHFRVRESKNIQYF; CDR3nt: TGCGCCAGCAGTGACCATTTCAGGGTGCGGGAGTCCAAAAACATTCAGTACTTC
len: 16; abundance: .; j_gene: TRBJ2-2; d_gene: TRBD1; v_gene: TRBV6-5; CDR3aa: CASSYSSQGASGELFF; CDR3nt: TGTGCCAGCAGTTACTCGTCCCAGGGGGCCTCGGGGGAGCTGTTTTTT
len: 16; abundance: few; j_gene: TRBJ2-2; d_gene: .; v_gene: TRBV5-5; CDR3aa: CASSMAVGARTGELFF; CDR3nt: TGTGCCAGCTCTATGGCGGTGGGGGCGCGCACCGGGGAGCTGTTTTTT
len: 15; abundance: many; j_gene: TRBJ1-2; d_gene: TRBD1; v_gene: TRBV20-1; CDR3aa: CSAREPGQGSYGYTF; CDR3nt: TGCAGTGCTAGAGAGCCGGGACAGGGGAGCTATGGCTACACCTTC
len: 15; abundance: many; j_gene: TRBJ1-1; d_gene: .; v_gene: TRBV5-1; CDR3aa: CASSQTRALNTEAFF; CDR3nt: TGCGCCAGCAGCCAGACGAGGGCCTTGAACACTGAAGCTTTCTTT
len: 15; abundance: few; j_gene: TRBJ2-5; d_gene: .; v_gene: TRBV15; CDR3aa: CATVGAEYGKETQYF; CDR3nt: TGTGCCACCGTTGGGGCCGAATATGGGAAAGAGACCCAGTACTTC
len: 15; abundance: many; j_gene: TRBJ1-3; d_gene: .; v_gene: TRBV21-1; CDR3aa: CASSKAGWIGHTIYF; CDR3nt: TGTGCCAGCAGCAAGGCTGGTTGGATCGGACACACCATATATTTT
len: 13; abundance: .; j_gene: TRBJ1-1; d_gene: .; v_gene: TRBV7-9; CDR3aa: CASSLEAGLEAFF; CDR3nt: TGTGCCAGCAGCTTAGAGGCCGGCCTAGAAGCTTTCTTT
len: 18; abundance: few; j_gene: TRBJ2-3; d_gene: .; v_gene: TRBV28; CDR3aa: CASSQTPPGSASTDTQYF; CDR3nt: TGTGCCAGCAGTCAAACCCCCCCGGGGAGCGCTAGCACAGATACGCAGTATTTT
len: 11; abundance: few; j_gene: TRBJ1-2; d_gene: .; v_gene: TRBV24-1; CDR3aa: CATSDVTGLKF; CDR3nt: TGTGCCACCAGTGATGTGACAGGCCTTAAGTTC
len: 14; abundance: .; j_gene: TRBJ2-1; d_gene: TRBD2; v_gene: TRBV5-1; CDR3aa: CATKAGDTYNEQFF; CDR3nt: TGCGCCACTAAAGCGGGGGACACCTACAATGAGCAGTTCTTC
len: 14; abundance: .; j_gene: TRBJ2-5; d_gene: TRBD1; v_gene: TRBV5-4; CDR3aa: CASSIGQGKETQYF; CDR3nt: TGTGCCAGCAGCATAGGACAGGGGAAAGAGACCCAGTACTTC
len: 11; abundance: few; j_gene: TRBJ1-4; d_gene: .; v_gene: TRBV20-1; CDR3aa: CSAESDEKLFF; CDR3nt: TGCAGCGCGGAGAGCGATGAAAAACTGTTTTTT
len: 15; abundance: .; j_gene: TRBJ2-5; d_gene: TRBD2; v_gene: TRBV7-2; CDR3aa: CASSRRLAGAEAQYF; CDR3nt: TGTGCCAGCAGCCGAAGACTAGCGGGGGCCGAGGCCCAGTACTTC
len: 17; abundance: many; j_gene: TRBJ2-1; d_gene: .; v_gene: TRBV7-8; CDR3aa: CASSLGTPRGSYNEQFF; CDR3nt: TGTGCCAGCAGCTTAGGGACACCCCGGGGCTCCTACAATGAGCAGTTCTTC
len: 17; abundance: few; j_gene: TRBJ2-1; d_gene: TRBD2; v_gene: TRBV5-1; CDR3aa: CASSLGLAGGAYNEQFF; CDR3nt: TGCGCCAGCAGCTTGGGGCTAGCGGGGGGCGCCTACAATGAGCAGTTCTTC
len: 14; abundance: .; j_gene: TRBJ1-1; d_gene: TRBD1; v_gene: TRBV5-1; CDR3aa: CASSWTGDGTEAFF; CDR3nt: TGCGCCAGCAGCTGGACAGGGGACGGGACTGAAGCTTTCTTT
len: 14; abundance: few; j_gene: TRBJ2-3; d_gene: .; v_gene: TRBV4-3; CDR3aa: CASSQDALTDTQYF; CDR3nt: TGCGCCAGCAGCCAAGACGCCCTCACAGATACGCAGTATTTT
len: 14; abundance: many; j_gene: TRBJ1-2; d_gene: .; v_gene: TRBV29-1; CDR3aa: CTVDRTDLNYGYTF; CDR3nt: TGCACCGTGGATCGGACGGATCTTAACTATGGCTACACCTTC
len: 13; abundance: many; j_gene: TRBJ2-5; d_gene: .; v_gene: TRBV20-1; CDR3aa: CSASRSALKTQYF; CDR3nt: TGCAGTGCTAGTAGGAGCGCCTTAAAGACCCAGTACTTC
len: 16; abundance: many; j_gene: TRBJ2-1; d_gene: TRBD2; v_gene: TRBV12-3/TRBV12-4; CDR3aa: CASSHGTSGGGNEQFF; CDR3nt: TGTGCCAGCAGTCATGGGACTAGCGGGGGAGGGAATGAGCAGTTCTTC
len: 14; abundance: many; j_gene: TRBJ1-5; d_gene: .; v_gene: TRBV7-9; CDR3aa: CASSDIYSNQPQHF; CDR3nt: TGTGCCAGCAGTGACATTTATAGCAATCAGCCCCAGCATTTT
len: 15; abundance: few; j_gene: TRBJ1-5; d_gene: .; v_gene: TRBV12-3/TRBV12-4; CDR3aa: CASSLQGTLNQPQHF; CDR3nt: TGTGCCAGCAGTTTACAGGGGACCCTCAATCAGCCCCAGCATTTT
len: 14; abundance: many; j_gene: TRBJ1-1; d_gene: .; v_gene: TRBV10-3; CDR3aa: CAISDSPGNTEAFF; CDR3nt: TGTGCCATCAGTGATAGCCCGGGGAACACTGAAGCTTTCTTT
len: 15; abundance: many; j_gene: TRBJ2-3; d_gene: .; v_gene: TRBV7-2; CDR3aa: CASSTLTLSPDTQYF; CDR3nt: TGTGCCAGCAGCACCCTAACCCTCTCCCCAGATACGCAGTATTTT
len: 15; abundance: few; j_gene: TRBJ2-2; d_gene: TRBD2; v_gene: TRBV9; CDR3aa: CASSVGLAATGELFF; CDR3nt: TGTGCCAGCAGCGTAGGACTAGCGGCTACCGGGGAGCTGTTTTTT
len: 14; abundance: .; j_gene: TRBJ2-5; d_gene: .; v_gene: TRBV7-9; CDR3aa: CASFGGFGMETQYF; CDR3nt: TGTGCCAGCTTTGGGGGGTTCGGGATGGAGACCCAGTACTTC
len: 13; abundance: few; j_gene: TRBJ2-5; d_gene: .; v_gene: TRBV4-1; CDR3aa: CASSQGPLETQYF; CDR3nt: TGCGCCAGCAGCCAAGGGCCGTTAGAGACCCAGTACTTC
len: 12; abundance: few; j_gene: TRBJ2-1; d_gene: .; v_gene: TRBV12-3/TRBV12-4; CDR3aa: CASTLGWDEQFF; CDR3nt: TGTGCCAGCACCCTAGGATGGGATGAGCAGTTCTTC
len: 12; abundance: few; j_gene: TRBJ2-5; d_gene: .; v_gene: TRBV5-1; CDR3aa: CASNPGQETQYF; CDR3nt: TGCGCCAGCAACCCGGGTCAAGAGACCCAGTACTTC
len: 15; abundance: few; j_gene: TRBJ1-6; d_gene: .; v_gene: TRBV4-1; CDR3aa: CASSHGQPTNSPLHF; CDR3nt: TGCGCCAGCAGCCACGGACAGCCCACTAATTCACCCCTCCACTTT
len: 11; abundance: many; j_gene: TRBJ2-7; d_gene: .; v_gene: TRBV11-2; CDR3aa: CASRAAYEQYF; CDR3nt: TGTGCCAGCCGAGCGGCCTACGAGCAGTACTTC
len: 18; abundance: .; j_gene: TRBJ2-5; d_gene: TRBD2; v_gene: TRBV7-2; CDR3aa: CASSSPRRVAGGRETQYF; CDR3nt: TGTGCCAGCAGCTCCCCTCGTCGGGTAGCGGGGGGGCGCGAGACCCAGTACTTC
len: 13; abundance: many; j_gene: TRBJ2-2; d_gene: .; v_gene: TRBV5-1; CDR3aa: CASSLAEAGELFF; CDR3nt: TGCGCCAGCAGCTTGGCCGAGGCCGGGGAGCTGTTTTTT
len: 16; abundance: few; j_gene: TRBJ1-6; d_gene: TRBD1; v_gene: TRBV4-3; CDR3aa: CASSQELGTGNSPLHF; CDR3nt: TGCGCCAGCAGCCAAGAGCTGGGGACAGGGAATTCACCCCTCCACTTT
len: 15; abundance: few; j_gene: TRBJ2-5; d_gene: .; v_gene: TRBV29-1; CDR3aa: CSVGRGLAGQETQYF; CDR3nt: TGCAGCGTGGGAAGGGGGCTAGCGGGCCAAGAGACCCAGTACTTC